This T cell receptor (beta chain) was identified during a study of identical twins. Trimming at V came to 6 bases and at J to 6 bases, leaving 12 bases not matched to a gene. CDR1 SGHVS and CDR2 FNYEAQ come from the germline V gene. The CDR3 totals 16 residues. TCRdb reprocessed the 5' RACE reads with MiXCR, giving one entry per CDR3 protein. The sample records fewer than 250,000 distinct CDR3 sequences, approximately 15% being singletons. These data are also associated with another study on T cells expressing NK-cell markers.

Material for sequencing was CD8+ T cells sorted from blood. This clonotype was obtained from a woman under 30 in good health. The genes are TRBV7-6 and TRBJ2-7, with 12 bases aligning to TRBD2. The CDR3 coding sequence is TGTGCCAGCAGACAAACTAGCGGGGGGCGCCTAGGCGAGCAGTACTTC. Protein sequence: CASRQTSGGRLGEQYF.